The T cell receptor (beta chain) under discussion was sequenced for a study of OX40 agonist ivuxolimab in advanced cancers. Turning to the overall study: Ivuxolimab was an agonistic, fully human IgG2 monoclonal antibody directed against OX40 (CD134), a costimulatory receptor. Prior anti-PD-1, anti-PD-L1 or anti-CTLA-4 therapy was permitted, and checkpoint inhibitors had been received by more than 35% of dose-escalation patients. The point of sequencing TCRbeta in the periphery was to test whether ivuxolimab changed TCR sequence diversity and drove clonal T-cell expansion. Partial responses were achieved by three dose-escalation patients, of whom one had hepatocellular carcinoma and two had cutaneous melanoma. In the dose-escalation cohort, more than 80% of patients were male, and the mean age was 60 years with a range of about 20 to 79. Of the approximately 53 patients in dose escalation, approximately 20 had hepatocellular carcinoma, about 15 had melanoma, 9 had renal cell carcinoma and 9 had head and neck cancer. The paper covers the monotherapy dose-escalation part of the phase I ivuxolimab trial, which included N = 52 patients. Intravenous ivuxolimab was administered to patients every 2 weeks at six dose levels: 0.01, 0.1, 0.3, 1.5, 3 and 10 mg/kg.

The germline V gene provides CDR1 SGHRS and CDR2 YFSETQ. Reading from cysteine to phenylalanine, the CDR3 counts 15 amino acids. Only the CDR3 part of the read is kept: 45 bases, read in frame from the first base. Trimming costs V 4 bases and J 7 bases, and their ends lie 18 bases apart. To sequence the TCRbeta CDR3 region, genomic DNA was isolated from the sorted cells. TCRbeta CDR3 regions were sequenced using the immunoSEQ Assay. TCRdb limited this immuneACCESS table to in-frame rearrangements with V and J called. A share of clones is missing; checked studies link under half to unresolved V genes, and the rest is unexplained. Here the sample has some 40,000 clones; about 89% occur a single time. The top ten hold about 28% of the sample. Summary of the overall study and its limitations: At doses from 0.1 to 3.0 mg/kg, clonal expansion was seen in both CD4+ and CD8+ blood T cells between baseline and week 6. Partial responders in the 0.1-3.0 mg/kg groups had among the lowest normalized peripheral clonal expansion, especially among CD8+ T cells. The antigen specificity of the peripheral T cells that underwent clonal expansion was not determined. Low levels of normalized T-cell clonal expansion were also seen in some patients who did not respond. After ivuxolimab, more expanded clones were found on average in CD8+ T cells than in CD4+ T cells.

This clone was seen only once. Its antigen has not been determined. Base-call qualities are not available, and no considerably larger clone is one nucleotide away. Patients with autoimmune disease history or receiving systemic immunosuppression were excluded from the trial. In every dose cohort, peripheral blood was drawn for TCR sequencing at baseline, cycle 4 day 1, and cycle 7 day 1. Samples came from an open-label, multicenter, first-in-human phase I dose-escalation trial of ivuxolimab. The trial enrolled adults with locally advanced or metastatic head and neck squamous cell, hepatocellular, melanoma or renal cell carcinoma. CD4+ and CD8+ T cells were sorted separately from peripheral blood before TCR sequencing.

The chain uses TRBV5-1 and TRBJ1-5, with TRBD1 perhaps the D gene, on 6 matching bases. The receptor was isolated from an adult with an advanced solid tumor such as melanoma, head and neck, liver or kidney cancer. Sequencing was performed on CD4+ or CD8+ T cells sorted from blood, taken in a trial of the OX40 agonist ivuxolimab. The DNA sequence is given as TGCGCCAGCAGCGGGGGGCAGGATGGGTCCCAGCCCCAGCATTTT. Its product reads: CASSGGQDGSQPQHF.